Described below is a single TCR beta chain sequence and its context. Sequenced by immunoSEQ multiplex PCR; TCRdb stores in-frame clones only, minus some. The data show 190,000 or so clones, roughly 87% seen once. Researchers sorted participants into cohorts using their self-reported clinical history. Cohort 3 recovery required two negative PCRs, clearance, or symptom resolution. V lost 0 bases and J lost 4, with 12 bases in between. The CDR3 is 15 amino acids. Per the germline V gene, CDR1 is LNHNV and CDR2 is YYDKDF (reference sequence). The data derive from a study of blood T cell repertoires in COVID-19. Study at large: Samples representing acute and convalescent COVID-19 were sourced from the United States, Italy and Spain. PBMCs, B-cell-depleted T cells, or T cells were the source of the cDNA or gDNA that made up the material.

This sequence joins TRBV15 and TRBJ1-1; weak D call: TRBD1 (6 bases). This receptor was obtained from a woman aged 25 to 45 who had recovered from COVID-19. Sequenced sample: PBMCs or T cells enriched from blood (not recorded which). CDR3 DNA sequence: TGTGCCACCAGCAGAGATCAGGGGATGTTCACTGAAGCTTTCTTT. Its translation: CATSRDQGMFTEAFF.